Listed below are T cell receptor beta chains from one sample, sequenced in a study of shared clonotypes between healthy human individuals. Clones were sequenced by immunoSEQ multiplex PCR, and TCRdb holds only the in-frame ones, with some missing. The sample has 2 million to 2.5 million clones, around 93% seen once. The sample comprised naive CD4+ T cells from PBMCs. The receptors come from a man aged 18 to 29 in good health. Some clones in this sample may be carry-over from other donors' samples. CDR3s include the opening cysteine and the closing phenylalanine or tryptophan. The D gene is left open where the match is weak.

J	V	D	DNA	CDR3
TRBJ1-3	TRBV2	-	TGTGCCAGCAGTGGTCTTGTCTCTGGAAACACCATATATTTT	CASSGLVSGNTIYF
TRBJ2-7	TRBV7-2	TRBD1	TGTGCCAGCAGCCCCAGCAGGGGGCAGATTTCCTACGAGCAGTACTTC	CASSPSRGQISYEQYF
TRBJ1-2	TRBV18	-	TGTGCCAGCTCACCACGGAGGGAAGACTATGGCTACACCTTC	CASSPRREDYGYTF
TRBJ1-1	TRBV28	-	TGTGCCAGCAGTTACCGTCAATCCCGAAATGAAGCTTTCTTT	CASSYRQSRNEAFF
TRBJ1-1	TRBV2	-	TGTGCCAGCAGCCCTTCCAGGGGCCGGACTGAAGCTTTCTTT	CASSPSRGRTEAFF
TRBJ2-7	TRBV30	-	TGTGCCTGGAGTCCGGAGGGGGGCGAGCAGTACTTC	CAWSPEGGEQYF
TRBJ1-2	TRBV18	TRBD1	TGTGCCAGCTCACTCAACGTCCCGGGACAGGGCCCTAACTATGGCTACACCTTC	CASSLNVPGQGPNYGYTF
TRBJ2-3	TRBV18	TRBD2	TGTGCCAGCTCACCAGGCTTGGGACTAGGGCCCACAGATACGCAGTATTTT	CASSPGLGLGPTDTQYF
TRBJ2-1	TRBV7-3	TRBD2	TGTGCCAGCAGCCCCCCCGGGGGGACTACCTACAATGAGCAGTTCTTC	CASSPPGGTTYNEQFF
TRBJ2-7	TRBV11-1	-	TGTGCCAGCAGCCCGGGGACCTACGAGCAGTACTTC	CASSPGTYEQYF
TRBJ2-7	TRBV28	-	TGTGCCAGCAGTGCTCTTCTTGCGGGACACTACTACGAGCAGTACTTC	CASSALLAGHYYEQYF
TRBJ1-1	TRBV6-6	-	TGTGCCAGCAGTTACTCGGCTCAGGGAGGGGTCACTGAAGCTTTCTTT	CASSYSAQGGVTEAFF
TRBJ1-2	TRBV4-2	TRBD1	TGTGCCGGCAGCCAGGCGACAGGGGAAAACTATGGCTACACCTTC	CAGSQATGENYGYTF
TRBJ2-7	TRBV19	TRBD1	TGTGCCAGTAGTCCGACAGGGGCTACCTACGAGCAGTACTTC	CASSPTGATYEQYF
TRBJ2-1	TRBV15	-	TGTGCCACCAGCAGACAAGGGACTTTGTACAATGAGCAGTTCTTC	CATSRQGTLYNEQFF
TRBJ2-7	TRBV30	-	TGTGCCTGGGGACCCTCCCGGCAGAGCGAGCAGTACTTC	CAWGPSRQSEQYF
TRBJ2-3	TRBV11-2	-	TGTGCCAGCAGCCCGACTAGGGGCACAGATACGCAGTATTTT	CASSPTRGTDTQYF
TRBJ2-2	TRBV19	TRBD1	TGTGCCAGTTCGCGGGACAGGGGGAGAACCGGGGAGCTGTTTTTT	CASSRDRGRTGELFF
TRBJ2-5	TRBV25-1	-	TGTGCCAGCGCGCAGCTGTTCCAAGAGACCCAGTACTTC	CASAQLFQETQYF
TRBJ2-5	TRBV5-1	-	TGCGCCAGCAGCTTGGGGCCGGAGACGGCGGAAGAGACCCAGTACTTC	CASSLGPETAEETQYF
TRBJ2-3	TRBV6-5	-	TGTGCCAGCAGTTACTCCTCCAGCACAGATACGCAGTATTTT	CASSYSSSTDTQYF
TRBJ1-1	TRBV6-5	TRBD1	TGTGCCAGCAGTCCACGACAGGGTGAGGCTTTCTTT	CASSPRQGEAFF
TRBJ2-7	TRBV20-1	-	TGCAGTGCTATAAAGGGGTTCGAGCAGTACTTC	CSAIKGFEQYF
TRBJ2-7	TRBV29-1	-	TGCAGCGCCGGGCTCCTAGGCGTCGCCTACGAGCAGTACTTC	CSAGLLGVAYEQYF
TRBJ2-7	TRBV5-1	TRBD2	TGCGCCAGCAGCTCTGGACCTACTAGCGGGAGAGCCGAGCAGTACTTC	CASSSGPTSGRAEQYF